This T cell receptor (beta chain) is from a study of coeliac disease. Assay used: immunoSEQ multiplex PCR; TCRdb lists only in-frame clones, some missing. The table records about 2,500 clones, about 73% of them present only once. Source material: lymphocytes from the gut lamina propria. These receptor sequences come from a human donor without celiac disease.

The rearrangement uses TRBV21-1 and TRBJ1-1. TRBV21-1 is given as a pseudogene. This CDR3 spans 11 amino acids. The CDR3 coding sequence is TGTGCCAGGGGGGGAGATAGTGAAGCTTTCTTT. Translating gives CARGGDSEAFF.